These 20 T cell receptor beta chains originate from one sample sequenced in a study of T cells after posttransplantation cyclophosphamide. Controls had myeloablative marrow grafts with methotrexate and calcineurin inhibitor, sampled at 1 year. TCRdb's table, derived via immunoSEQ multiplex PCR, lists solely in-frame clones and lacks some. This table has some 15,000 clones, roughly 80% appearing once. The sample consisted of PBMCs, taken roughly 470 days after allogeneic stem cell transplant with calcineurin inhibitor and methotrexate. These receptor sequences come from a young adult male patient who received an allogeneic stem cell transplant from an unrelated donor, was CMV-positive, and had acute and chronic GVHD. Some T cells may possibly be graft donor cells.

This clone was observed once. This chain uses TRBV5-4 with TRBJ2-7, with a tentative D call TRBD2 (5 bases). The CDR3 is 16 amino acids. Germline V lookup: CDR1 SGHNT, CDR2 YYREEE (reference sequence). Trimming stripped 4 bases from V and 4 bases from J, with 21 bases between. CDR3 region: CASSPASGAVGYEQYF. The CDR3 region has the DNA TGTGCCAGCAGCCCGGCGTCCGGAGCGGTGGGTTACGAGCAGTACTTC.

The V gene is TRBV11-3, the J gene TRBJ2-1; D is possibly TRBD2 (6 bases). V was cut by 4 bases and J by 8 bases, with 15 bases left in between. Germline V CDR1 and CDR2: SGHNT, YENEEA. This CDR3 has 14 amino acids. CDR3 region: CASSSQTSRDEQFF. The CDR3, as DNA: TGTGCCAGCAGCTCCCAGACTAGTCGCGATGAGCAGTTCTTC.

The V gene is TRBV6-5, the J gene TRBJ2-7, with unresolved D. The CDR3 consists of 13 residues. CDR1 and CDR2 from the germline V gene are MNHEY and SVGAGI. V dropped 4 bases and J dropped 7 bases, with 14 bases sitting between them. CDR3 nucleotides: TGTGCCAGCAGTTTCTCGGGTTCTAGGGAGCAGTACTTC. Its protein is CASSFSGSREQYF.

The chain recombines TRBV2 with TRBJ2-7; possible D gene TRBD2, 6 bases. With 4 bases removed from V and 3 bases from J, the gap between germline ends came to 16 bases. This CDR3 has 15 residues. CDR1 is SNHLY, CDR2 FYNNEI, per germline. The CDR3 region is CASSGSRVGGYEQYF. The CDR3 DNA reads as TGTGCCAGCAGTGGGTCTAGGGTGGGGGGCTACGAGCAGTACTTC. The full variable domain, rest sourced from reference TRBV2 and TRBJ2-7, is EPEVTQTPSHQVTQMGQEVILRCVPISNHLYFYWYRQILGQKVEFLVSFYNNEISEKSEIFDDQFSVERPDGSNFTLKIRSTKLEDSAMYFCASSGSRVGGYEQYFGPGTRLTVT.

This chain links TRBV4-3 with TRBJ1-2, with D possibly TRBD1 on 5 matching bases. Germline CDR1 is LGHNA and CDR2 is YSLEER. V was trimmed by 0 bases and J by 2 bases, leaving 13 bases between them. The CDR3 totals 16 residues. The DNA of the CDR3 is TGCGCCAGCAGCCAAGATGCCTTTACAGGAAACTATGGCTACACCTTC. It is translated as CASSQDAFTGNYGYTF.

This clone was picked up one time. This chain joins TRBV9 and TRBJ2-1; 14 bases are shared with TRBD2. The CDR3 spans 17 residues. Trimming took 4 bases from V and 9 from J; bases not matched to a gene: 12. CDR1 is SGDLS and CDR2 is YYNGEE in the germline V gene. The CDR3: CASSTHRTSGRFGEQFF. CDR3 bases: TGTGCCAGCAGCACACATAGGACTAGCGGGAGGTTCGGTGAGCAGTTCTTC.

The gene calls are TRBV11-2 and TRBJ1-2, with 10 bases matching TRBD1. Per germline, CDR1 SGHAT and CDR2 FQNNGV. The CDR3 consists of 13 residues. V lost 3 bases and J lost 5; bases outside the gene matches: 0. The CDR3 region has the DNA TGTGCCAGCAGCTTGGACAGGGGGTATGGCTACACCTTC. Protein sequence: CASSLDRGYGYTF.

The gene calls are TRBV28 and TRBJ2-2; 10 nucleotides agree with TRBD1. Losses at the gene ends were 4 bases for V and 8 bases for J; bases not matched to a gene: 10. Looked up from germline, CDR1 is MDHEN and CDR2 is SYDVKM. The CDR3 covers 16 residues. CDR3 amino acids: CASSWGGTGAEGELFF. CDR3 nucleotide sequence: TGTGCCAGCAGTTGGGGAGGGACAGGGGCCGAAGGGGAGCTGTTTTTT.

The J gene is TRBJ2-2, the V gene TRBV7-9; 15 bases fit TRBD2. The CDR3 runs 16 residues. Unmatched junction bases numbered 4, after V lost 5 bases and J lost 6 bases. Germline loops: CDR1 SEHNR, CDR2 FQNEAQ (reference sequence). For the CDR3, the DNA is TGTGCCAGCAGCCTGGGACTAGCGGGAGGAGCCGGGGAGCTGTTTTTT. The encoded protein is CASSLGLAGGAGELFF.

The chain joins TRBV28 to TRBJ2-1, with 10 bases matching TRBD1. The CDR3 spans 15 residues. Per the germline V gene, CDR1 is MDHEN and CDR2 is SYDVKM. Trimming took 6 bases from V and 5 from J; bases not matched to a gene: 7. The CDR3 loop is CASRTGTGDDNEQFF. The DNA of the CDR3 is TGTGCCAGCAGAACCGGGACAGGGGACGACAATGAGCAGTTCTTC.

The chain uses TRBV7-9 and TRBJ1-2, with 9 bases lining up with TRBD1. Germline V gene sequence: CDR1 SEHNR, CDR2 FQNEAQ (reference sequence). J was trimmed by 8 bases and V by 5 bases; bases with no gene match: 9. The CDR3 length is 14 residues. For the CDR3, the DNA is TGTGCCAGCAGCACCCGGGACAGGGAGGACGGCTACACCTTC. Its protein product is CASSTRDREDGYTF. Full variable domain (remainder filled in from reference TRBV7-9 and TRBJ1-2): DTGVSQNPRHKITKRGQNVTFRCDPISEHNRLYWYRQTLGQGPEFLTYFQNEAQLEKSRLLSDRFSAERPKGSFSTLEIQRTEQGDSAMYLCASSTRDREDGYTFGSGTRLTVV.

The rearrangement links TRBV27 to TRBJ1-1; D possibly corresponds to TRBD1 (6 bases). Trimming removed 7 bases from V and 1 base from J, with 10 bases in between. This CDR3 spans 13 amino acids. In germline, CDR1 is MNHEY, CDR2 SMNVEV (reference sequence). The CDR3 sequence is CASKPGQNTEAFF. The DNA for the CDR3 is TGTGCCAGCAAACCGGGACAGAACACTGAAGCTTTCTTT.

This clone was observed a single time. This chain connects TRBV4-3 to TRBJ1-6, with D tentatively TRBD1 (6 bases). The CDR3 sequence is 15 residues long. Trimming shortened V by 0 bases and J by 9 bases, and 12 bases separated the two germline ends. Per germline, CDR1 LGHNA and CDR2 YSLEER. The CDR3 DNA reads TGCGCCAGCAGCCAAGACGCAGGGGAGGGTTCACCCCTCCACTTT. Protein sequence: CASSQDAGEGSPLHF.

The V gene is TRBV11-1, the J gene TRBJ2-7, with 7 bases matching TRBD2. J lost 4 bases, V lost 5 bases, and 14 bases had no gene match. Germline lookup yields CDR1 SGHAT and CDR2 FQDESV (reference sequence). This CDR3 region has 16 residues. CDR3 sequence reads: CASSLDGGGAPYEQYF. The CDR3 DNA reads TGTGCCAGCAGCCTCGACGGCGGGGGAGCTCCTTACGAGCAGTACTTC.

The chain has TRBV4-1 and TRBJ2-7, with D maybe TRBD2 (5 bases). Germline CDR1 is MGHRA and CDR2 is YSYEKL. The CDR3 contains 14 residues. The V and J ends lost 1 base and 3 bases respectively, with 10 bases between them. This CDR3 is CASSQGSDYYEQYF. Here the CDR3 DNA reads TGCGCCAGCAGCCAAGGCTCTGACTACTACGAGCAGTACTTC.

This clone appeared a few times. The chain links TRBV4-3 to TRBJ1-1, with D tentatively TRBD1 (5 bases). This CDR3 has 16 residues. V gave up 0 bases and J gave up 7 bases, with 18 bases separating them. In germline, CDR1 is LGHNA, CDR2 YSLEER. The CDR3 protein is CASSQEPSRGRGEAFF. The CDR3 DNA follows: TGCGCCAGCAGCCAAGAGCCATCAAGGGGAAGGGGTGAAGCTTTCTTT.

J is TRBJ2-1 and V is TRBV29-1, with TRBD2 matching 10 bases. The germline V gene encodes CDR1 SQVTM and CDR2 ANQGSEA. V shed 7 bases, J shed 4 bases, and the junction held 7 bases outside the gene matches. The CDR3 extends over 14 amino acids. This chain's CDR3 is CSGVTSGRYNEQFF. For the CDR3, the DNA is TGCAGCGGGGTGACTAGCGGGCGATACAATGAGCAGTTCTTC.

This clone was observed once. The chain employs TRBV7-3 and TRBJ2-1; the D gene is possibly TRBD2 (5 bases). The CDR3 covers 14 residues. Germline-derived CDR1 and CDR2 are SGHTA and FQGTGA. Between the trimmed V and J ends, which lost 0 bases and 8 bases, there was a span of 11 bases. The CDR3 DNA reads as TGTGCCAGCAGCTTAACCGGCGCGGGCGATGAGCAGTTCTTC. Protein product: CASSLTGAGDEQFF.

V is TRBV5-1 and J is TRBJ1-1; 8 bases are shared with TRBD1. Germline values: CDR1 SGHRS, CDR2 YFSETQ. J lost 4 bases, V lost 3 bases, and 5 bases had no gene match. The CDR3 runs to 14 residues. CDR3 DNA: TGCGCCAGCAGCTCGACAGGGGCATCCACTGAAGCTTTCTTT. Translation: CASSSTGASTEAFF.

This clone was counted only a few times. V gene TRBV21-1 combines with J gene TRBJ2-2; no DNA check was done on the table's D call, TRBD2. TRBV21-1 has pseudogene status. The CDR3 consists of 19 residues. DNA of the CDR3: TGTGCCAGCACCACCGCGGGGGGTACAGCACAAAAAAGAGCCGGGGAGCTGTTTTTT. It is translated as CASTTAGGTAQKRAGELFF.